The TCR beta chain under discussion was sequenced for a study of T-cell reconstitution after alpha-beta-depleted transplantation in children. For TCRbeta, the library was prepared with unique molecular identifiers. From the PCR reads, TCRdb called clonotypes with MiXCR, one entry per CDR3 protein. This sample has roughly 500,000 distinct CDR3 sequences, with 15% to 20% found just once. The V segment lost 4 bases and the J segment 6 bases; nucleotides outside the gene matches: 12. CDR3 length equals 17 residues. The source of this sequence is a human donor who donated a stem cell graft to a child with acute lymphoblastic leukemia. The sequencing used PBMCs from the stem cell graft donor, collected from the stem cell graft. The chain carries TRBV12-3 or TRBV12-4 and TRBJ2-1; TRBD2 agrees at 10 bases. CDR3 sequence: CASSSIVLAGVSNEQFF. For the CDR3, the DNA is TGTGCCAGCAGTTCGATAGTTCTAGCGGGAGTTAGCAATGAGCAGTTCTTC.